The next 4 T cell receptor beta chains were all read from a single sample in a study of T cells in Graves' hyperthyroidism and ophthalmopathy. Amplified TCR beta CDR3 regions derived from RNA transcripts. HTBI primers were employed in a first-round RT-PCR of the TCR CDR3. In TCRdb, the multiplex PCR reads were re-called with MiXCR into one record per CDR3 protein. Among hundreds of thousands of distinct CDR3 sequences listed, about 13% were seen once. Sequenced: blood. The receptors here all came from a woman aged 18-29 years with Graves' hyperthyroidism.

This clonotype has at least ten counts. This rearrangement joins TRBV20-1 to TRBJ2-3; D unresolved. CDR1 DFQATT and CDR2 SNEGSKA come from the germline V gene (reference sequence). There are 14 residues in the CDR3. V was cut by 5 bases and J by 5 bases, with 17 bases left in between. The DNA of the CDR3 is TGCAGTGCTTTTCCTAAGGGCCCTCAAGATACGCAGTATTTT. Amino acids: CSAFPKGPQDTQYF.

This clonotype was seen repeatedly, ten times or more. This chain connects TRBV7-9 to TRBJ1-4; D ambiguous. The CDR3 sequence is 15 residues long. Germline V gene sequence: CDR1 SEHNR, CDR2 FQNEAQ (reference sequence). V was shortened by 5 bases and J by 4 bases, with 14 bases between the two germline ends. The CDR3: CASSAGRYLNEKLFF. The CDR3 region has the DNA TGTGCCAGCAGCGCCGGACGTTACCTTAATGAAAAACTGTTTTTT. The entire variable domain, with the rest obtained from reference TRBV7-9 and TRBJ1-4, is as follows: DTGVSQNPRHKITKRGQNVTFRCDPISEHNRLYWYRQTLGQGPEFLTYFQNEAQLEKSRLLSDRFSAERPKGSFSTLEIQRTEQGDSAMYLCASSAGRYLNEKLFFGSGTQLSVL.

In its sample, this clonotype was seen many times. This chain uses TRBV13 with TRBJ1-5; 7 bases are a match to TRBD1. The CDR3 consists of 15 residues. The V and J ends lost 0 bases and 5 bases, in that order; junction bases with no gene match: 4. The germline V gene has CDR1 PRHDT and CDR2 FYEKMQ (reference sequence). The CDR3 loop is CASSLGQGGHQPQHF. CDR3 sequence (DNA): TGTGCCAGCAGCTTAGGGCAGGGGGGCCATCAGCCCCAGCATTTT.

This sequence joins TRBV4-1 and TRBJ1-3, with 8 positions matching TRBD1. The CDR3 has 18 amino acids. With 3 bases clipped from V and 4 bases from J, the junction kept 14 bases outside the gene matches. CDR1 is MGHRA and CDR2 is YSYEKL in the germline V gene. As DNA, the CDR3 is TGCGCCAGCAGCCAGGCCGGGACAGGACCTCTGCCGGGAAACACCATATATTTT. Its protein is CASSQAGTGPLPGNTIYF.